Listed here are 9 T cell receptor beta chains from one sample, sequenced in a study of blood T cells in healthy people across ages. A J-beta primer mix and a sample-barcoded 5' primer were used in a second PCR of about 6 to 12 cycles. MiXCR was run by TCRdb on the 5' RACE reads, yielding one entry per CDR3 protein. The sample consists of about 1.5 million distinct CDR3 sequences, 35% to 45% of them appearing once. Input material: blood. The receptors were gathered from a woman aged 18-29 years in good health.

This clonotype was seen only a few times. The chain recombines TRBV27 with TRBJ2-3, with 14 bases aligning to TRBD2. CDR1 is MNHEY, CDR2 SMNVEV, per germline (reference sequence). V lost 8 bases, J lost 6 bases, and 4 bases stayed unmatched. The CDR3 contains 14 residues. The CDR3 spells CASGTSGSTDTQYF. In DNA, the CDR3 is TGTGCCAGCGGGACTAGCGGGAGTACGGATACGCAGTATTTT.

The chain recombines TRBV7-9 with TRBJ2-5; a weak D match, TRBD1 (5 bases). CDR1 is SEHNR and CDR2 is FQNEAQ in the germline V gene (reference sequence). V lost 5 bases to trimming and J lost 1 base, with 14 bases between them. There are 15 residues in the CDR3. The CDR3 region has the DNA TGTGCCAGCAGCCCTGACAAAGGGGCCCAAGAGACCCAGTACTTC. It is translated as CASSPDKGAQETQYF. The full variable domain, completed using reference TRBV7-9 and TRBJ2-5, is DTGVSQNPRHKITKRGQNVTFRCDPISEHNRLYWYRQTLGQGPEFLTYFQNEAQLEKSRLLSDRFSAERPKGSFSTLEIQRTEQGDSAMYLCASSPDKGAQETQYFGPGTRLLVL.

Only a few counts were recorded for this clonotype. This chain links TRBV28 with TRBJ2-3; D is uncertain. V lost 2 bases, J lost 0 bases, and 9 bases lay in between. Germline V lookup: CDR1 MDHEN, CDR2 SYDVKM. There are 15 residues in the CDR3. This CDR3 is CASSLVQDSTDTQYF. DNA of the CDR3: TGTGCCAGCAGTTTAGTTCAGGACAGCACAGATACGCAGTATTTT. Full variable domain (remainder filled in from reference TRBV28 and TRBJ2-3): DVKVTQSSRYLVKRTGEKVFLECVQDMDHENMFWYRQDPGLGLRLIYFSYDVKMKEKGDIPEGYSVSREKKERFSLILESASTNQTSMYLCASSLVQDSTDTQYFGPGTRLTVL.

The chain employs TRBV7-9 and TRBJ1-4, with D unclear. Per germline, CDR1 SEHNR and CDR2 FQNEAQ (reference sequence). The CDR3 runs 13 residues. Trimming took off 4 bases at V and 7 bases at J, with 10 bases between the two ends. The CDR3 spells CASSCVGGEKLFF. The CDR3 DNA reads TGTGCCAGCAGCTGCGTGGGAGGTGAAAAACTGTTTTTT.

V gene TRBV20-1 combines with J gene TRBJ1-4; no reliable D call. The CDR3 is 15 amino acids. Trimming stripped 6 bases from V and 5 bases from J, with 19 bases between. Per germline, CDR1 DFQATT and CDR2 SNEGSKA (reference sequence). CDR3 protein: CSAQSPFLANEKLFF. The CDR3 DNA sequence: TGCAGTGCCCAATCTCCCTTTCTGGCGAATGAAAAACTGTTTTTT.

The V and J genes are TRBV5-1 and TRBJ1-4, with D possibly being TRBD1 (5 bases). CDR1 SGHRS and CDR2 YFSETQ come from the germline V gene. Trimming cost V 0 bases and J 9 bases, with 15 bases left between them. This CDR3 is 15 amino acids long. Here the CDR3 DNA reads TGCGCCAGCAGCTTGGACGGGACCCCGGGACAAAAACTGTTTTTT. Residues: CASSLDGTPGQKLFF.

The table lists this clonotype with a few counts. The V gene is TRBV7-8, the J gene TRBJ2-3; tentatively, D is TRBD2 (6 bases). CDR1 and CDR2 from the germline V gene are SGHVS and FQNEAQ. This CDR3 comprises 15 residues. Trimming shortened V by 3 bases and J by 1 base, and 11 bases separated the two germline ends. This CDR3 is CASSFWRGGTDTQYF. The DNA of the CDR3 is TGTGCCAGCAGCTTTTGGCGGGGCGGCACAGATACGCAGTATTTT. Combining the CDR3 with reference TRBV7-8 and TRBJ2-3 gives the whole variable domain GAGVSQSPRYKVAKRGQDVALRCDPISGHVSLFWYQQALGQGPEFLTYFQNEAQLDKSGLPSDRFFAERPEGSVSTLKIQRTQQEDSAVYLCASSFWRGGTDTQYFGPGTRLTVL.

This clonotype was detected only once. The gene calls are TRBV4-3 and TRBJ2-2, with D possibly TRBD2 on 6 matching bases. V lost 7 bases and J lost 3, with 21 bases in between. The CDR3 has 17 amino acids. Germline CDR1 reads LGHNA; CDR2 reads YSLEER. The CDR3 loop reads CASTRTLTAGDTGELFF. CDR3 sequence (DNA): TGCGCCAGCACCAGAACCTTAACAGCGGGCGACACCGGGGAGCTGTTTTTT.

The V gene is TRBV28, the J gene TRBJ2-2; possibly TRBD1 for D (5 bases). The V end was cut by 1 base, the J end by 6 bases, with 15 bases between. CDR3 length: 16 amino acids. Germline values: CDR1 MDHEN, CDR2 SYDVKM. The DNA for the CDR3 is TGTGCCAGCAGTTTATACGCAGGGAAGGCGTCCGGGGAGCTGTTTTTT. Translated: CASSLYAGKASGELFF.